The 9 T cell receptor beta chains in this list originate from one sample, sequenced in a study of cytomegalovirus exposure and HLA in healthy donors. Both 60 Vbeta primers and 13 Jbeta primers went into the PCR. Using immunoSEQ multiplex PCR, the repertoire was profiled, and TCRdb retains in-frame clones only, with some absent. The profile shows about 140,000 clones, around 85% of them singletons. Sequenced input: PBMCs. All receptors derive from a woman aged 45-65 years in good health and CMV-seropositive.

The V call is TRBV7-3, the J call TRBJ2-5; the match to TRBD2 covers 7 bases. CDR1 and CDR2 (germline): SGHTA, FQGTGA. The CDR3 extends over 13 amino acids. V trimming: 2 bases; J trimming: 11 bases; junction bases outside the gene matches: 8. DNA for the CDR3: TGTGCCAGCAGCTTAGCGGGGGTAGGGGAGCAGTACTTC. Translated: CASSLAGVGEQYF.

Only one count was recorded for this clone. V usage is TRBV5-1 and J usage is TRBJ1-6; D uncertain. The length of the CDR3 is 15 residues. V lost 0 bases to trimming and J lost 5 bases, with 9 bases between them. The germline gives CDR1 SGHRS, CDR2 YFSETQ. CDR3 in amino acids: CASSLGGTNNSPLHF. Written as DNA, the CDR3 is TGCGCCAGCAGCTTGGGTGGCACCAATAATTCACCCCTCCACTTT.

This chain joins TRBV7-6 and TRBJ2-1; D not certain. Germline CDR1 SGHVS, CDR2 FNYEAQ. CDR3 size: 14 residues. Deletions cut 0 bases from V and 9 bases from J, with 12 bases between. In DNA form, the CDR3 reads TGTGCCAGCAGCTTAGCTCTGGGCGCCGCTGAGCAGTTCTTC. Its protein product is CASSLALGAAEQFF. The variable domain in full, completed from reference TRBV7-6 and TRBJ2-1, reads GAGVSQSPRYKVTKRGQDVALRCDPISGHVSLYWYRQALGQGPEFLTYFNYEAQQDKSGLPNDRFSAERPEGSISTLTIQRTEQRDSAMYRCASSLALGAAEQFFGPGTRLTVL.

This chain links TRBV10-3 with TRBJ1-3; D gene uncertain. Trimming left V 3 bases short and J 0 bases short, with 6 bases between. Germline V gives CDR1 ENHRY, CDR2 SYGVKD. This CDR3 region has 14 residues. In DNA form, the CDR3 reads TGTGCCATCAGTGAAATGTACTCTGGAAACACCATATATTTT. It yields the protein CAISEMYSGNTIYF.

This chain uses TRBV6-4 with TRBJ2-3, with TRBD2 matching over 11 bases. Germline assignment: CDR1 MRHNA and CDR2 SNTAGT. Germline trimming cut 4 bases from V and 1 base from J; bases unmatched to any gene: 1. The CDR3 length is 15 residues. CDR3 region: CASSVTSGGTDTQYF. CDR3 DNA sequence: TGTGCCAGCAGTGTGACTAGCGGGGGCACAGATACGCAGTATTTT.

A remark on this clone: Within the sample, other DNA sequences also encode this same CDR3. The J gene is TRBJ2-7, the V gene TRBV7-2; 9 bases align to TRBD2. V shed 2 bases and J 1 base; nucleotides not matched to a gene: 9. The CDR3 is made up of 17 amino acids. Looked up from germline, CDR1 is SGHTA and CDR2 is FQGNSA. The CDR3 bases are TGTGCCAGCAGCTTAAATAGCGGGGGTCTGGTATCCTACGAGCAGTACTTC. Translation: CASSLNSGGLVSYEQYF.

The chain is built from TRBV19 and TRBJ1-5, with 9 bases lining up with TRBD1. The ends lost 5 bases at V and 4 bases at J; junction bases unmatched: 6. The germline CDR1 and CDR2 sequences are LNHDA and SQIVND (reference sequence). The CDR3 contains 15 residues. CDR3 residues: CASSPGQGRNQPQHF. CDR3 coding DNA: TGTGCCAGTAGTCCGGGACAGGGAAGGAATCAGCCCCAGCATTTT.

The chain is built from TRBV7-9 and TRBJ2-5; no reliable D call. The CDR3 covers 14 residues. V was shortened by 3 bases and J by 3 bases, with 11 bases between the two germline ends. The germline CDR1 and CDR2 sequences are SEHNR and FQNEAQ (reference sequence). DNA for the CDR3: TGTGCCAGCAGCTTTTGGCCAGAAAAAGAGACCCAGTACTTC. It yields the protein CASSFWPEKETQYF.

This clone came up once. V is TRBV5-4 and J is TRBJ2-7, with D possibly being TRBD2 (6 bases). V dropped 4 bases and J dropped 3 bases, with 17 bases sitting between them. CDR3 length: 15 amino acids. Germline V gene sequence: CDR1 SGHNT, CDR2 YYREEE (reference sequence). CDR3 in amino acids: CASSNMAGPSYEQYF. CDR3 DNA: TGTGCCAGCAGCAACATGGCGGGACCAAGCTACGAGCAGTACTTC.